The TCR beta chain described here comes from a study of CD8 T cells in Susac syndrome. It was with random hexamers that about 0.45 to 1 ug RNA was reverse transcribed. MiXCR, applied by TCRdb to the immunoSEQ multiplex PCR reads, yields one record per CDR3 protein. The repertoire includes 100,000 to 150,000 distinct CDR3 sequences, 90% to 95% of them detected once, and around 0.085% sits in the top ten. J lost 3 bases, V lost 4 bases, and 6 bases had no gene match. CDR1 is MNHEY and CDR2 is SMNVEV in the germline V gene (reference sequence). The CDR3 covers 15 residues. The study sequenced TCR beta in blood CD8+ and CD4+ T cells.

Sample: CD4+ T cells from PBMCs. The clonotype originates from a human donor with multiple sclerosis. The gene calls are TRBV27 and TRBJ2-3; 8 nucleotides match TRBD2. CDR3 coding DNA: TGTGCCAGCAGTTCCCCGGGGGGGCCGACAGATACGCAGTATTTT. Translating gives CASSSPGGPTDTQYF.